This T cell receptor (beta chain) was documented in a study of T cells after posttransplantation cyclophosphamide. The sample holds many counts of this clone. Trimming removed 2 bases from V and 2 bases from J, with 13 bases in between. This CDR3 is built from 15 residues. Looked up from germline, CDR1 is GTSNPN and CDR2 is SVGIG (reference sequence). Peripheral blood was collected from the related graft donor on the marrow donation day. Profiling relied on immunoSEQ multiplex PCR, and the TCRdb table lists in-frame clones only, not all of them. Captured here are roughly 26,000 clones, none seen once; the top ten comprise over 1.3%.

This clonotype was sampled from a man in his fifties or sixties in good health, CMV-negative, and a related stem cell transplant donor. The sequencing sample was made of PBMCs. The chain combines TRBV30 with TRBJ1-5; D not certain. The CDR3 DNA reads TGTGCCTGGAGTTATCGAGGGAGTCGCAATCAGCCCCAGCATTTT. Protein sequence: CAWSYRGSRNQPQHF.